Listed below are T cell receptor beta chains from one sample, sequenced in a study of T cells after yellow fever vaccination. A single record per CDR3 protein comes from TCRdb applying MiXCR to the 5' RACE reads. The repertoire has 110,000 or so distinct CDR3 sequences, about 7% of them found once; the top ten carry 2.5% to 3%. Specimen: CD4+ T cells sorted from PBMCs, collected about 49 days after the first yellow fever vaccination. The receptor set was obtained from a man younger than 35 who received the YFV17D yellow fever vaccine. Each CDR3 is given with its conserved first and last residue. A D gene is named only where the DNA matches it firmly.

D gene	V gene	J gene	CDR3 protein
TRBD2	TRBV5-6	TRBJ2-3	CASSFLSGGPLGDTQYF
TRBD1	TRBV3-1	TRBJ2-5	CASSQDLGPGGETQYF
.	TRBV7-9	TRBJ1-1	CASSPRQAQNTEAFF
.	TRBV11-1	TRBJ2-3	CASSGRARTDTQYF
.	TRBV29-1	TRBJ1-1	CSAVGTANTEAFF
TRBD2	TRBV18	TRBJ2-1	CASSPQAGDTSSYNEQFF
.	TRBV18	TRBJ1-4	CASSPIGATNEKLFF
.	TRBV5-5	TRBJ1-5	CASSPSAGLGYQDQPQHF
.	TRBV4-3	TRBJ1-6	CASSHGRANSPLHF
.	TRBV5-1	TRBJ2-7	CASSFDGGEQYF
.	TRBV7-2	TRBJ2-1	CASSFSQDNEQFF
TRBD1	TRBV5-1	TRBJ2-2	CASGGTGGHTGELFF
.	TRBV12-3/TRBV12-4	TRBJ2-5	CASSLPRGFGETQYF
.	TRBV4-1	TRBJ1-5	CASSQGRGGNQPQHF
.	TRBV7-2	TRBJ1-6	CASSLEGSYNSPLHF
.	TRBV12-3/TRBV12-4	TRBJ1-6	CASSLLGANSPLHF
TRBD1	TRBV7-2	TRBJ1-5	CASSQDRVAQPQHF
.	TRBV19	TRBJ1-5	CASHVRGQPQHF
TRBD1	TRBV5-1	TRBJ2-1	CASSFTGDEQFF
TRBD1	TRBV7-8	TRBJ2-1	CASILRDRGRNEQFF
.	TRBV7-9	TRBJ2-1	CASSNTRGGNLNEQFF